Detailed here is one T cell receptor beta chain. Its cognate antigen is unknown. The same CDR3 can be traced to other DNA sequences in this sample. The data originate from a study of Ad26.COV2.S vaccination and SARS-CoV-2 variants. Turning to the study itself: Donor participated within the Ad26.COV2.S arm of the COV1001 trial. Participants got Ad26.COV2.S intramuscularly, once or twice 56 days apart. Study-level findings and limits: Measurement of non-spike TCR breadth gave similar results in vaccine and placebo recipients.

Treatment in this sample: 15 to 20 received Ad26.COV2.S at low or high dose, single or two shots; 5 received placebo; per-sample allocation not given. Sampling happened 63 days after the first vaccine or placebo injection. The vaccine antigen was prefusion-stabilized Wuhan SARS-CoV-2 spike. Clones were read by immunoSEQ multiplex PCR, and TCRdb kept only the in-frame ones, dropping some. Of more than 350,000 clones in the sample, 75% to 95% were seen once. The CDR3 covers 15 residues. V was pared by 1 base and J by 4 bases, with 7 bases of the junction left unmatched. Germline values: CDR1 LGHDT, CDR2 YNNKEL (reference sequence).

The chain is built from TRBV3-1 (or the pseudogene TRBV3-2) and TRBJ2-7, with 7 bases aligning to TRBD2. The TCR originated in a person aged 18-65 years who received the Ad26.COV2.S COVID-19 vaccine or a placebo. Specimen: peripheral blood, collected in a trial of Ad26.COV2.S vaccine versus placebo. CDR3 in DNA: TGTGCCAGCAGCCAAGGACTAGCTGGCCTTTACGAGCAGTACTTC. It translates to CASSQGLAGLYEQYF.